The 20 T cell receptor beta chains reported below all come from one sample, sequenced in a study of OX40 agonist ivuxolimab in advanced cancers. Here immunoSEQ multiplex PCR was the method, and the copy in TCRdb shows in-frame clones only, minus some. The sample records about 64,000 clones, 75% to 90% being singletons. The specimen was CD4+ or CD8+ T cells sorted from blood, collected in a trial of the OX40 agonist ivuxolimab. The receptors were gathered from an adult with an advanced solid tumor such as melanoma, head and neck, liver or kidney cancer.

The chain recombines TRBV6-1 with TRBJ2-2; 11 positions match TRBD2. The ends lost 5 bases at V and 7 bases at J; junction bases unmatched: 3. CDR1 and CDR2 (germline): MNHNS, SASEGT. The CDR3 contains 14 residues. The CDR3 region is CASSPSGRFGELFF. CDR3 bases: TGTGCCAGCAGTCCTAGCGGGAGGTTCGGGGAGCTGTTTTTT.

CDR3 protein: CASSLVGKAGNTIYF. The CDR3 coding sequence is TGTGCCAGCAGCTTGGTCGGTAAAGCTGGAAACACCATATATTTT. J is TRBJ1-3 and V is TRBV5-6; D uncertain. Trimming took 0 bases from V and 2 from J, leaving 9 bases between them. Germline assignment: CDR1 SGHDT and CDR2 YYEEEE. The CDR3 contains 15 residues.

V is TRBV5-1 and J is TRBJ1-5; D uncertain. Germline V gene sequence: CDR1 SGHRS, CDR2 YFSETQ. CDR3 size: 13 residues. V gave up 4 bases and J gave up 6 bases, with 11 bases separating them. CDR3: CASSTGLGQPQHF. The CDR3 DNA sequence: TGCGCCAGCAGCACGGGGTTGGGTCAGCCCCAGCATTTT. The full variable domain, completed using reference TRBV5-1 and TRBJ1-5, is KAGVTQTPRYLIKTRGQQVTLSCSPISGHRSVSWYQQTPGQGLQFLFEYFSETQRNKGNFPGRFSGRQFSNSRSEMNVSTLELGDSALYLCASSTGLGQPQHFGDGTRLSIL.

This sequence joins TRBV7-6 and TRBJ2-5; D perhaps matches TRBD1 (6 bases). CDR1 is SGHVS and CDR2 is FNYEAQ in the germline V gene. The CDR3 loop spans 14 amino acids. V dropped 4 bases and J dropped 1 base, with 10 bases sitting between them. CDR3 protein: CASSSRTAQETQYF. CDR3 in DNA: TGTGCCAGCAGCTCAAGGACAGCCCAAGAGACCCAGTACTTC.

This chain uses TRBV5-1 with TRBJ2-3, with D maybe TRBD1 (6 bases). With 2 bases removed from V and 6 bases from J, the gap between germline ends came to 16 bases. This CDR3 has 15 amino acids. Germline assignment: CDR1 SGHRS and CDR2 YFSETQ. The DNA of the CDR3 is TGCGCCAGCAGCTTACAGGGCGGTAGTGTGGATACGCAGTATTTT. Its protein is CASSLQGGSVDTQYF.

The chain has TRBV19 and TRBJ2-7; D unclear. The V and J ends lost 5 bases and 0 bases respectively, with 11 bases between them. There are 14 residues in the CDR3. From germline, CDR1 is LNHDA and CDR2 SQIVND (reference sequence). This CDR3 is CASSPSSVSYEQYF. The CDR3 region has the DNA TGTGCCAGTAGTCCCTCCAGTGTCTCCTACGAGCAGTACTTC.

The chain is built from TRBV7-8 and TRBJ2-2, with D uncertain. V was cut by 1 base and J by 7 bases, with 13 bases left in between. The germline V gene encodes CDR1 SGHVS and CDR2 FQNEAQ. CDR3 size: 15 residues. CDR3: CASSLVSSDGGELFF. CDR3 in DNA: TGTGCCAGCAGCTTAGTTTCGAGCGATGGCGGGGAGCTGTTTTTT.

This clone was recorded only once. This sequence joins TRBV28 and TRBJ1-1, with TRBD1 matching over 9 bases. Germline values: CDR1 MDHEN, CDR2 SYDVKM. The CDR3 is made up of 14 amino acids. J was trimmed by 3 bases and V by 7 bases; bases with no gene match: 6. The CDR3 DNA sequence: TGTGCCAGCATACAGGGGGCTGGGGACACTGAAGCTTTCTTT. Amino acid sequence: CASIQGAGDTEAFF.

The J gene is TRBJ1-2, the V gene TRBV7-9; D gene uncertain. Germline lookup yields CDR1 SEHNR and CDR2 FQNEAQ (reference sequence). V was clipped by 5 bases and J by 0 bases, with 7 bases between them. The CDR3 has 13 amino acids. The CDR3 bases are TGTGCCAGCAGCGGCAGCACTAACTATGGCTACACCTTC. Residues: CASSGSTNYGYTF.

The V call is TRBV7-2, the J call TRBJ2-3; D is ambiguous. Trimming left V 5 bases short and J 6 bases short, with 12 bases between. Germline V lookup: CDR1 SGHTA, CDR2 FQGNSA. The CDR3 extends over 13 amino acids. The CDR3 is CASSVRARDTQYF. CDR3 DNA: TGTGCCAGCAGCGTTAGAGCCAGGGATACGCAGTATTTT.

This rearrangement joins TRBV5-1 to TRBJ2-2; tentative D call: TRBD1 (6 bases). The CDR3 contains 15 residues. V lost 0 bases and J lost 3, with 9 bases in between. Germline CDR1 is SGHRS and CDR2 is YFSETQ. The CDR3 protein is CASSLDGGYTGELFF. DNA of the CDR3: TGCGCCAGCAGCTTGGATGGGGGCTACACCGGGGAGCTGTTTTTT. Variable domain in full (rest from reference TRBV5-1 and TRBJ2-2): KAGVTQTPRYLIKTRGQQVTLSCSPISGHRSVSWYQQTPGQGLQFLFEYFSETQRNKGNFPGRFSGRQFSNSRSEMNVSTLELGDSALYLCASSLDGGYTGELFFGEGSRLTVL.

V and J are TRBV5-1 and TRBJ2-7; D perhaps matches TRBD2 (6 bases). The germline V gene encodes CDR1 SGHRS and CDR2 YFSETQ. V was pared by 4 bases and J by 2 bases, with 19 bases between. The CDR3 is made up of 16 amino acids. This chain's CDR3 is CASSTNLAYGAYEQYF. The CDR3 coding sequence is TGCGCCAGCAGCACCAACCTAGCGTACGGGGCCTACGAGCAGTACTTC.

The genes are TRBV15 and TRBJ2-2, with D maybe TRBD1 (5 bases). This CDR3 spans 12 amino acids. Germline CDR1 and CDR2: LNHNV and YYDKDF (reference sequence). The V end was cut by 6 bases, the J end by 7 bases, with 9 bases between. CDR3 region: CATRPGFGELFF. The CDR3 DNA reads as TGTGCCACCAGACCAGGGTTCGGGGAGCTGTTTTTT.

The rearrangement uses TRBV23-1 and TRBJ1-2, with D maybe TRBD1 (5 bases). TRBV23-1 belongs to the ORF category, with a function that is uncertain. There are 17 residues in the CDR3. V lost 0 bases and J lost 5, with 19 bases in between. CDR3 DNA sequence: TGCGCCAGCAGTCAATCAGTATACAGGCGCCTTGGGTATGGCTACACCTTC. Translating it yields CASSQSVYRRLGYGYTF.

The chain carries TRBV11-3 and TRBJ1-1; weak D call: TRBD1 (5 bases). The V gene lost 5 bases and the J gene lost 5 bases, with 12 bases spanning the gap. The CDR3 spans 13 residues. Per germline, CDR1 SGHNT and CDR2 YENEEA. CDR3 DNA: TGTGCCAGCAGCGTTAGGGGTGGTACTGAAGCTTTCTTT. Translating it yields CASSVRGGTEAFF.

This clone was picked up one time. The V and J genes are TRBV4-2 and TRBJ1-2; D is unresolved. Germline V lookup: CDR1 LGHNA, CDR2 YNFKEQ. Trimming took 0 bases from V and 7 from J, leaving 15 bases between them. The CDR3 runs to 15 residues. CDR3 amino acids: CASSQDRGIRGGYTF. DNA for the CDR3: TGTGCCAGCAGCCAAGATCGAGGGATTCGGGGTGGCTACACCTTC.

The CDR3 bases are TGCGCCAGCAGTCAAGTGCGAGGGGATGAAAAACTGTTTTTT. Protein sequence: CASSQVRGDEKLFF. The rearrangement uses TRBV23-1 and TRBJ1-4; tentatively, D is TRBD1 (5 bases). TRBV23-1 is an ORF for which the function is uncertain. Trimming left V 2 bases short and J 6 bases short, with 10 bases between. The CDR3 length is 14 residues.

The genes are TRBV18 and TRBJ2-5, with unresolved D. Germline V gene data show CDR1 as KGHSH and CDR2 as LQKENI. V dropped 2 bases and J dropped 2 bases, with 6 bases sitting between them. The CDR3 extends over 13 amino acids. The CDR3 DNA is TGTGCCAGCTCACCAGGTACTCAAGAGACCCAGTACTTC. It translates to CASSPGTQETQYF.

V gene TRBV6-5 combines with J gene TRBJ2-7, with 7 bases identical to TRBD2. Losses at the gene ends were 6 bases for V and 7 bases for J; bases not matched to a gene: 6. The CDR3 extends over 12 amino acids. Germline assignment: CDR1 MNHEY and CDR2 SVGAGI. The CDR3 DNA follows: TGTGCCAGCAGGCGCGCTAGCGGAGAGCAGTACTTC. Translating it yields CASRRASGEQYF.

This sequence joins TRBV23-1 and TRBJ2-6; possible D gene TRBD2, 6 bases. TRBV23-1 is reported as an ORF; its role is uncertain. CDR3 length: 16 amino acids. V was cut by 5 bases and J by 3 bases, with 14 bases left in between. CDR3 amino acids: CASSVRRGCGANVLTF. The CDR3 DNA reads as TGCGCCAGCAGTGTGAGGCGGGGCTGTGGGGCCAACGTCCTGACTTTC.